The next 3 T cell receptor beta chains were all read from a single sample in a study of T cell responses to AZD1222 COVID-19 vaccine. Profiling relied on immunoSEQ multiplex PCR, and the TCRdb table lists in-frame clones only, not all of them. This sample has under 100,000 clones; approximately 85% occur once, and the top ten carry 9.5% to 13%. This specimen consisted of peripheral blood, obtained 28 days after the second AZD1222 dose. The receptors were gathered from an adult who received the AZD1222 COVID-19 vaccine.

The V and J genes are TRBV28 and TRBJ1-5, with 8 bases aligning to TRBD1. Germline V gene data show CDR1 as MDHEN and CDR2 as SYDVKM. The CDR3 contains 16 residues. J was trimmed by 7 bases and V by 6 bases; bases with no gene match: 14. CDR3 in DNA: TGTGCCAGCAGGGCCAACCAGGGGACAGGTACCCAGCCCCAGCATTTT. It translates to CASRANQGTGTQPQHF.

In nucleotides, the CDR3 is TGTGCCAGCAGTGACGGGCCGGGAAACACCATATATTTT. Translating gives CASSDGPGNTIYF. This chain links TRBV6-4 with TRBJ1-3; no clear D gene. Germline assignment: CDR1 MRHNA and CDR2 SNTAGT. With 2 bases removed from V and 4 bases from J, the gap between germline ends came to 6 bases. This CDR3 is 13 amino acids long.

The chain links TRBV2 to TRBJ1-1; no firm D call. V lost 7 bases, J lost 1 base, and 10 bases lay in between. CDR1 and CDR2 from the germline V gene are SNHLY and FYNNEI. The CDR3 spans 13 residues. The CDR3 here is CASTANGNTEAFF. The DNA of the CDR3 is TGTGCCAGCACTGCGAACGGGAACACTGAAGCTTTCTTT.